This entry concerns a single T cell receptor beta chain. The data were obtained in a study of blood T cell repertoires in COVID-19. Study background: There were acute and convalescent COVID-19 samples, and they came from the United States, Italy and Spain.

In the source study's methods: Amplifying reference gene primers gave estimates of nucleated cell counts. Profiling relied on immunoSEQ multiplex PCR, and the TCRdb table lists in-frame clones only, not all of them. Clone size and the V and J calls come from that table; the DNA yielded D and trimming. The sample shows 70,000 to 100,000 clones, approximately 88% of them seen only once. The CDR3 contains 18 residues. J was trimmed by 2 bases and V by 3 bases; bases with no gene match: 8. Germline CDR1 SGHRS, CDR2 YFSETQ. This receptor was taken from a human donor in a cohort sampled during active COVID-19. Sequenced input: peripheral blood. The rearrangement links TRBV5-1 to TRBJ1-6; 10 bases are shared with TRBD1. For the CDR3, the DNA is TGCGCCAGCAGCTGGGCCGGGACAGGGGACACCTATAATTCACCCCTCCACTTT. It translates to CASSWAGTGDTYNSPLHF.